The rows below give T cell receptor beta chains drawn from one sample of a study of identical twins. One entry per CDR3 protein, called by TCRdb with MiXCR from the 5' RACE reads. The data hold 500,000 or so distinct CDR3 sequences, with roughly an eighth observed a single time. This sample also appeared in a second study, on yellow fever vaccine responses in identical twins.

Sequencing was done on a sample of CD4+ T cells sorted from blood. These TCRs come from a young woman in good health. Both conserved end residues are trimmed from each CDR3.

TRBV24-1	TRBJ2-7	ATSDYRNEQY
TRBV29-1	TRBJ2-7	SGGQGAAEQY
TRBV6-5	TRBJ2-3	ASISRLAASTDTQY
TRBV6-5	TRBJ1-2	ASSHPAGINYGYT
TRBV29-1	TRBJ2-5	SVWTGLETQY
TRBV6-1	TRBJ2-2	ASSEWGTGELF
TRBV5-1	TRBJ2-1	ASSLGVRGTGDNEQF
TRBV6-2/TRBV6-3	TRBJ2-3	VSIRAGAYTDTQY
TRBV3-1	TRBJ2-6	ARSPTTGGWSGANVLT
TRBV6-1	TRBJ1-3	ASSPIGPLSGNTIY
TRBV5-6	TRBJ1-2	ASSLGGRPYYGYT
TRBV20-1	TRBJ1-2	SARDNRGGFEGYT
TRBV20-1	TRBJ2-2	SARTSGGNTGELF
TRBV11-3	TRBJ2-1	ASSYPGQVREQF
TRBV7-9	TRBJ2-7	ASSHSGPYEQY
TRBV4-1	TRBJ2-7	ASSQGQYYEQY
TRBV12-3/TRBV12-4	TRBJ2-3	ASSPQAGPLTDTQY
TRBV11-2	TRBJ2-2	ASSLGGAKNGGELF
TRBV7-2	TRBJ2-7	ASSRTSSSSYEQY
TRBV27	TRBJ2-7	ASSLLAGALYEQY
TRBV7-8	TRBJ2-4	ASSKQGGKNIQY
TRBV20-1	TRBJ2-1	SARRAGWDSYNEQF
TRBV5-1	TRBJ2-7	ASSFSGGLNEQY